Below are 5 T cell receptor beta chains sequenced from a single sample in a study of OX40 agonist ivuxolimab in advanced cancers. This table comes from immunoSEQ multiplex PCR, and its TCRdb copy is limited to in-frame clones, with some not included. There are more than 30,000 clones in the sample; around 87% occur only once, and roughly 2.3% lies in the top ten. Sequences were derived from CD4+ or CD8+ T cells sorted from blood, sampled in a trial of the OX40 agonist ivuxolimab. The receptors stem from an adult with an advanced solid tumor such as melanoma, head and neck, liver or kidney cancer.

The V and J genes are TRBV11-2 and TRBJ1-2; no firm D call. V was trimmed by 3 bases and J by 5 bases, leaving 10 bases between them. This CDR3 contains 13 residues. Germline V gene data show CDR1 as SGHAT and CDR2 as FQNNGV. The CDR3, as DNA: TGTGCCAGCAGCTTCACTGGCAGATATGGCTACACCTTC. Its translation is CASSFTGRYGYTF. The full variable domain, in which reference TRBV11-2 and TRBJ1-2 provide the parts outside the CDR3, is EAGVAQSPRYKIIEKRQSVAFWCNPISGHATLYWYQQILGQGPKLLIQFQNNGVVDDSQLPKDRFSAERLKGVDSTLKIQPAKLEDSAVYLCASSFTGRYGYTFGSGTRLTVV.

This clone was seen just once. The junction departs from germline at one end; a sequencing error may be responsible. The chain joins TRBV7-7 to TRBJ2-7, with D perhaps TRBD2 (6 bases). The germline gives CDR1 SSHAT, CDR2 FNYEAQ (reference sequence). This CDR3 contains 16 residues. In DNA, the CDR3 is TGTGCTAGCAGCCCCCGCTCGTGCGGGGTAGGCTACGAGCAGTACTTC. The encoded protein is CASSPRSCGVGYEQYF.

This clone is deemed medium-sized (0.01 to 0.1%). This same CDR3 is encoded by further DNA sequences in the sample. This chain links TRBV30 with TRBJ1-5; the D gene is possibly TRBD1 (5 bases). V was cut by 3 bases and J by 1 base, with 7 bases left in between. This CDR3 is 13 amino acids long. The germline CDR1 and CDR2 sequences are GTSNPN and SVGIG (reference sequence). The CDR3 protein is CAWSRDSNQPQHF. CDR3 nucleotide sequence: TGTGCCTGGAGCCGGGACAGCAATCAGCCCCAGCATTTT.

This clone was seen a few times. The chain is built from TRBV6-5 and TRBJ2-7; D unclear. This CDR3 is 11 amino acids long. Germline CDR1 and CDR2: MNHEY and SVGAGI. V gave up 7 bases and J gave up 5 bases, with 9 bases separating them. The CDR3 loop reads CASTLGHEQYF. Written as DNA, the CDR3 is TGTGCCAGCACCCTTGGCCACGAGCAGTACTTC.

J is TRBJ1-2 and V is TRBV7-9; 7 bases are shared with TRBD1. From germline, CDR1 is SEHNR and CDR2 FQNEAQ (reference sequence). This CDR3 region has 19 residues. The ends lost 1 base at V and 0 bases at J; junction bases unmatched: 14. This CDR3 reads CASSLVGGTEPSPNYGYTF. CDR3 sequence (DNA): TGTGCCAGCAGCTTAGTAGGCGGGACAGAACCTTCCCCTAACTATGGCTACACCTTC.